The sequence of this T cell receptor (beta chain) was determined in a study of vaccination and CD4 T cells after COVID-19. General observations from the study: In convalescent patients, 304 of 307 vaccine-specific clones were spike mono-reactive.

The Oncomine TCR Beta short-read assay was what sequenced the DNA obtained from cultured CD4+ T cells. TCRdb independently ran MiXCR on the PCR reads; one entry per CDR3 protein. The profile shows over 4,500 distinct CDR3 sequences, about 25% of them singletons. To note about this clonotype: Its target is not known.

Treatment here: roughly 11-day PBMC culture with coronavirus spike peptide pools or control peptides (ViraFEST assay). CDR1 SGHAT and CDR2 FQNNGV come from the germline V gene. The CDR3 is 20 residues long. Trimming took 1 base from V and 1 from J, leaving 25 bases between them. The sample here was CD4+ T cells from blood, cultured in vitro, taken after SARS-CoV-2 vaccination. This TCR was recovered from a human donor who had recovered from COVID-19. The V gene is TRBV11-2, the J gene TRBJ2-5; weak D call: TRBD1 (9 bases). This chain's CDR3 is CASSLGVYWDRAGGQETQYF. The CDR3 nucleotides read TGTGCCAGCAGCTTAGGCGTTTATTGGGACAGGGCGGGGGGCCAAGAGACCCAGTACTTC.